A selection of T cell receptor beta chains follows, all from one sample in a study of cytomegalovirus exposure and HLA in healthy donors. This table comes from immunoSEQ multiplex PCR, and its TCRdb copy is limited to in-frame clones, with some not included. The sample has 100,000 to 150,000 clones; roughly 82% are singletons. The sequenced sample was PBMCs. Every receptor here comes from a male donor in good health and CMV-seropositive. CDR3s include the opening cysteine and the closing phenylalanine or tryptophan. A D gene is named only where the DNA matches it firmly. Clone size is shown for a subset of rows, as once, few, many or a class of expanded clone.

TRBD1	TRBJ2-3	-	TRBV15	TGTGCCACCAGCAGCCCCCCGACAGGGGCAGATACGCAGTATTTT	CATSSPPTGADTQYF
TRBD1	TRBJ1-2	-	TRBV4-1	TGCGCCAGCAGCCAAGATCGAGGGGACAGACGAGGCTACACCTTC	CASSQDRGDRRGYTF
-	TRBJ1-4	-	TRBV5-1	TGCGCCAGCAGCTTGGACGGAGGCCCCAATGAAAAACTGTTTTTT	CASSLDGGPNEKLFF
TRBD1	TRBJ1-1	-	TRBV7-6	TGTGCCAGCAGCCTCGGGACAGCCGTGAACACTGAAGCTTTCTTT	CASSLGTAVNTEAFF
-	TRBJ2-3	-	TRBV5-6	TGTGCCAGCAAGGGAGAACTCACAGATACGCAGTATTTT	CASKGELTDTQYF
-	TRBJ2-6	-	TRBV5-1	TGCGCCAGCAGCTCGTTAGAAACTGGGGCCAACGTCCTGACTTTC	CASSSLETGANVLTF
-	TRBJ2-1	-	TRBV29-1	TGCAGCGTCCCGACCTTAAGGGGGTTGTCCTACAATGAGCAGTTCTTC	CSVPTLRGLSYNEQFF
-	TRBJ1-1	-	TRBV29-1	TGCAGCGGAATCAGGGTAGAAGGGACTGAAGCTTTCTTT	CSGIRVEGTEAFF
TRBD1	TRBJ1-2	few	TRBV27	TGTGCCAGCAGTCAGGGGGCGGGTGGCTACACCTTC	CASSQGAGGYTF
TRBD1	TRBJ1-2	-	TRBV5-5	TGTGCCAGCAGCTTAAAAGGTTTGGCAGGGGGTCTCTATGGCTACACCTTC	CASSLKGLAGGLYGYTF
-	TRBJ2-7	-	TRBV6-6	TGTGCCAGCAGTTACGACGGGGGCTACGAGCAGTACTTC	CASSYDGGYEQYF
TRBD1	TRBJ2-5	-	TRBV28	TGTGCCAGCATAGGGACAGTTAAAGAGACCCAGTACTTC	CASIGTVKETQYF
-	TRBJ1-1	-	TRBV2	TGTGCCAGCAGTGAACGGGGGTGGTTGGGCACTGAAGCTTTCTTT	CASSERGWLGTEAFF
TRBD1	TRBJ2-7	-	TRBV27	TGTGCCAGCAGTTTCCGGGACAGGGTTTCCTACGAGCAGTACTTC	CASSFRDRVSYEQYF
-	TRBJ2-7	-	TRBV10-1	TGCGCCAGCAGGAGGAGGAGGGGCTACGAGCAGTACTTC	CASRRRRGYEQYF
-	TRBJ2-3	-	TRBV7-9	TGTTCCAGCAGCTTAATAGGGGGGGGCAACGCAGATACGCAGTATTTT	CSSSLIGGGNADTQYF
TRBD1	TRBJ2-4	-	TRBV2	TGTGCCAGCACTAGACAGGGGCCCAACATTCAGTACTTC	CASTRQGPNIQYF
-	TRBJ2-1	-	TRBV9	TGTGCCAGCAGCCCCTACTCCTCGGCCTACAATGAGCAGTTCTTC	CASSPYSSAYNEQFF
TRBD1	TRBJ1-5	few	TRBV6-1	TGTGCCAGCAGTGAAATGGCAGGGGGCCATCAGCCCCAGCATTTT	CASSEMAGGHQPQHF
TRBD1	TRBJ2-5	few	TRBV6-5	TGTGCCAGCAGTTACGCCCCGGGACAGGTCAATGGGGCCCAGTACTTC	CASSYAPGQVNGAQYF
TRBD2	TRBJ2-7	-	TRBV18	TGTGCCAGCTCCCCGACTAGCGGGTCCTACGAGCAGTACTTC	CASSPTSGSYEQYF
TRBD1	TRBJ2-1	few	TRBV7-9	TGTGCCAGCAGCTCCGGACAGGGGGCGGGGGAGCAGTTCTTC	CASSSGQGAGEQFF
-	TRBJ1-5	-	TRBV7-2	TGTGCCAGCAGCTTAATGGGAGTTCAGCCCCAGCATTTT	CASSLMGVQPQHF
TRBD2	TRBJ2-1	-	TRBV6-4	TGTGCCAGCAGTCCTCTAGCGGGGGGGCTCAATGAGCAGTTCTTC	CASSPLAGGLNEQFF
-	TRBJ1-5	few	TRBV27	TGTGCCAGCAGGTCCTCGGGACAAAGCGGAGCCCAGCATTTT	CASRSSGQSGAQHF
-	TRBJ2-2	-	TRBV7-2	TGTGCCAGCAGCTTAACTAGTTACGGGGAGCTGTTTTTT	CASSLTSYGELFF
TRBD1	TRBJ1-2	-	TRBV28	TGTGCCAGCAGTGGGGGGGACAGGGGAGGCTATGGCTACACCTTC	CASSGGDRGGYGYTF
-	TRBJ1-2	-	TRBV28	TGTGCCACCCGGAGACAGGTAGATGGTGGTGGCTACACCTTC	CATRRQVDGGGYTF
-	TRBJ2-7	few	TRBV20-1	TGCAGTGCTAAGACAGTCGGCGAGCAGTACTTC	CSAKTVGEQYF
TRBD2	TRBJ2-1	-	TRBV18	TGTGCCAGCGGGACTAGCGGGAGGGAGTCCAATGAGCAGTTCTTC	CASGTSGRESNEQFF
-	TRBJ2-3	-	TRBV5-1	TGCGCCAGCAGCCGCGGCACAGATACGCAGTATTTT	CASSRGTDTQYF
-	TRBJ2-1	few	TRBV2	TGTGCCAGCAGTGCTTACAATGAGCAGTTCTTC	CASSAYNEQFF
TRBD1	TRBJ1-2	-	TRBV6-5	TGTGCCAGCAGTCCCCGGACAGGGGGCGATGGCTACACCTTC	CASSPRTGGDGYTF